This T cell receptor (beta chain) comes out of a study of cytotoxic CD8 clonotypes in ibrutinib-treated CLL. TCRdb's table, derived via immunoSEQ multiplex PCR, lists solely in-frame clones and lacks some. The sample contains tens of thousands of clones, just over 65% of which appear only once. CDR1 is SGHTA and CDR2 is FQGTGA in the germline V gene. The CDR3 loop spans 12 amino acids. A single count supports this clone. A junction end diverges from the germline sequence, so it may reflect a read error. Material: PBMCs, obtained after 24 months of ibrutinib treatment. The chain is built from TRBV7-3 and TRBJ1-2, with a possible D match to TRBD1 (5 bases). This TCR came from a human donor with chronic lymphocytic leukemia. The CDR3 sequence: CASSLTGDPLVF. CDR3 bases: TGTGCCAGCAGCTTAACTGGGGACCCCTTAGTGTTC.